The T cell receptor (beta chain) described here comes from a study of OX40 agonist ivuxolimab in advanced cancers. Data came from immunoSEQ multiplex PCR; TCRdb stores just in-frame clones and leaves some out. The sample lists some 72,000 clones; 80% to 95% were seen once. The source material was CD4+ or CD8+ T cells sorted from blood, sampled in a trial of the OX40 agonist ivuxolimab. This receptor was identified in an adult with an advanced solid tumor such as melanoma, head and neck, liver or kidney cancer.

The CDR3 is CASSLSGGSFYGYTF. The CDR3 nucleotides read TGTGCCAGCAGCTTGTCGGGGGGCTCCTTCTATGGCTACACCTTC. The J gene is TRBJ1-2, the V gene TRBV7-8; TRBD1 is a possible D gene (6 bases). V lost 3 bases and J lost 4, with 15 bases in between. The CDR3 is 15 amino acids. Germline V CDR1 and CDR2: SGHVS, FQNEAQ.